The clone carrying this T cell receptor (beta chain) showed up just once. Its antigen is unknown. This sample is part of a study of CD8 T cells in Susac syndrome. Study results and limitations: The TCR sequencing and HLA analysis in the study involved a relatively small number of individuals, as the study acknowledged.

Germline V CDR1 and CDR2: ENHRY, SYGVKD. The length of the CDR3 is 15 residues. V was clipped by 8 bases and J by 2 bases, with 17 bases between them. Sequencing of TCR beta drew on CD8+ and CD4+ T cells from blood. Included as multiple sclerosis controls were treatment-naive patients who had stable or active relapsing-remitting disease. An input of about 0.5 to 1 ug of RNA was subjected to reverse transcription using random hexamers. Across 54 Vbeta and 13 Jbeta, immunoSEQ multiplex PCR amplified TCR beta CDR3. TCRdb reanalysed the immunoSEQ multiplex PCR reads using MiXCR and keeps one entry per CDR3 protein. The data show approximately 68,000 distinct CDR3 sequences, about 95% seen once.

The sequence came from a human donor with multiple sclerosis. The sequenced sample consisted of CD8+ T cells from PBMCs. This chain connects TRBV10-3 to TRBJ2-3, with D possibly TRBD2 on 5 matching bases. The CDR3 protein is CAIRGADFTTDTQYF. The CDR3 bases are TGTGCCATCCGGGGAGCGGATTTTACCACAGATACGCAGTATTTT.